This T cell receptor beta chain comes out of a study of T cell repertoires in cytomegalovirus infection. Study summary: Both CMV infection and a matching HLA type were indicated by public TCR beta signatures. Study outcomes and limitations: Adding up the frequency of public TCR beta families identified people who carried CMV plus the relevant HLA. Ex vivo, HLA-C-restricted CMV-specific TCR beta clonotypes prevailed over the rest of the response.

The V end was cut by 5 bases, the J end by 0 bases, with 14 bases between. CDR3 length: 16 residues. Per germline, CDR1 SGHTA and CDR2 FQGNSA. This clonotype has ten or more counts. Its specificity is unknown. TCRdb re-called the reads through MiXCR, storing one row per CDR3 protein. The sample includes some 450,000 distinct CDR3 sequences, about a third of them seen just once. The gene calls are TRBV7-2 and TRBJ2-4; D might be TRBD1 or TRBD2, each matching 5 bases. The sequence was obtained from a human donor in good health (CMV status not recorded). Some clones in this sample may be carry-over from other donors' samples. Sample: PBMCs. The CDR3 DNA reads TGTGCCAGCAGCCCCGGGGCAGCTCTAGCCAAAAACATTCAGTACTTC. Its translation is CASSPGAALAKNIQYF.